Listed here is a single T cell receptor beta chain. The ends lost 5 bases at V and 4 bases at J; junction bases unmatched: 6. Looked up from germline, CDR1 is SGHTA and CDR2 is FQGNSA. The CDR3 consists of 15 residues. Allocation to cohorts depended on clinical history reported by the participants. This entry comes from a study of blood T cell repertoires in COVID-19. Original data processing: Reference gene primer amplification gave estimated nucleated cell counts. Sequencing used immunoSEQ multiplex PCR; TCRdb keeps in-frame clones, though not all of them. V and J calls and clone size are as listed in that table; D and trimming were resolved from the DNA. The table has approximately 490,000 clones, about 85% seen once.

What was sequenced was PBMCs or T cells enriched from blood (not recorded which). The sequence came from a woman aged 60-75 years who had recovered from COVID-19. V is TRBV7-2 and J is TRBJ1-3; 9 bases align to TRBD1. CDR3 in DNA: TGTGCCAGCAGCATCACAGGGGGCCACGGAAACACCATATATTTT. This translates into CASSITGGHGNTIYF.